This record concerns one T cell receptor (beta chain) sequence. Trimming stripped 0 bases from V and 4 bases from J, with 17 bases between. The CDR3 spans 17 residues. Germline-derived CDR1 and CDR2 are LGHDT and YNNKEL (reference sequence). This specimen comes from a study of T-cell memory formation after mild COVID-19. TCRdb fed the 5' RACE reads into MiXCR, producing one record per CDR3 protein. This sample yields 350,000 to 400,000 distinct CDR3 sequences, of which 21% are seen a single time; around 13% belongs to the top ten. The chain has TRBV3-1 and TRBJ2-3; weak D call: TRBD2 (6 bases). Sequencing used PBMCs or a T cell subset sorted from them (not recorded which). The sequence was collected from an adult woman who had mild COVID-19 (a few samples of this study predate the infection). Cell type and time point are not known. DNA of the CDR3: TGTGCCAGCAGCCAAGATCCCCGCCCCGGGAGACCAGATACGCAGTATTTT. Its translation: CASSQDPRPGRPDTQYF.